What follows are 19 T cell receptor beta chains derived from one specimen sequenced in a study of blood T cell repertoires in COVID-19. The repertoire was sequenced with immunoSEQ multiplex PCR; TCRdb's copy has only in-frame clones and lacks some. The profile shows under 200,000 clones, around nine tenths of them singletons. Sample: peripheral blood. These receptors all stem from a middle-aged man with active or convalescent COVID-19.

The rearrangement uses TRBV9 and TRBJ1-3; 8 bases are shared with TRBD1. Germline CDR1 reads SGDLS; CDR2 reads YYNGEE. The junction had 3 bases not matched to a gene; V was cut back by 3 bases and J by 4 bases. The CDR3 is made up of 14 amino acids. DNA of the CDR3: TGTGCCAGCAGCGCCGGGACAGGAGGAAACACCATATATTTT. This sequence encodes CASSAGTGGNTIYF.

This clone was seen only a few times. The chain has TRBV7-8 and TRBJ1-1, with a possible D match to TRBD1 (5 bases). This CDR3 has 15 residues. From germline, CDR1 is SGHVS and CDR2 FQNEAQ. V lost 2 bases and J lost 5, with 15 bases in between. CDR3 amino acids: CASSLSAAGETEAFF. Written as DNA, the CDR3 is TGTGCCAGCAGCTTATCGGCAGCGGGGGAGACTGAAGCTTTCTTT. Looking up the rest from reference TRBV7-8 and TRBJ1-1 gives the full variable domain: GAGVSQSPRYKVAKRGQDVALRCDPISGHVSLFWYQQALGQGPEFLTYFQNEAQLDKSGLPSDRFFAERPEGSVSTLKIQRTQQEDSAVYLCASSLSAAGETEAFFGQGTRLTVV.

This chain joins TRBV3-1 (or the pseudogene TRBV3-2) and TRBJ1-3, with D hard to call. Germline assignment: CDR1 LGHDT and CDR2 YNNKEL (reference sequence). The ends were cut back, 0 bases at V and 4 bases at J, with 10 bases in the middle. The CDR3 extends over 15 amino acids. CDR3 DNA sequence: TGTGCCAGCAGCCAAGAAGAGGGCTTCGGAAACACCATATATTTT. It codes for CASSQEEGFGNTIYF.

This clone was detected once. In DNA form, the CDR3 reads TGTGCTAGTGGTTTGCGGGTGAACTATGGCTACACCTTC. Its protein is CASGLRVNYGYTF. The V gene is TRBV12-5, the J gene TRBJ1-2; D is ambiguous. This CDR3 spans 13 amino acids. In germline, CDR1 is LGHNT, CDR2 FRNRAP. The germline V and J ends were trimmed by 2 bases and 2 bases, with 6 bases remaining between them.

The rearrangement uses TRBV12-3 or TRBV12-4 and TRBJ2-7; D call uncertain. The length of the CDR3 is 13 residues. V was shortened by 4 bases and J by 2 bases, with 9 bases between the two germline ends. Written as DNA, the CDR3 is TGTGCCAGCAGTTCCAGTGTCACCTACGAGCAGTACTTC. As protein: CASSSSVTYEQYF.

V gene TRBV28 combines with J gene TRBJ2-7; possibly TRBD1 for D (6 bases). Looked up from germline, CDR1 is MDHEN and CDR2 is SYDVKM. Trimming removed 3 bases at V and 5 bases at J, with 17 bases between. CDR3 length: 15 residues. CDR3 nucleotides: TGTGCCAGCAGTTTCCCCTCGGGCAGGGGACACGAGCAGTACTTC. It codes for CASSFPSGRGHEQYF.

The chain links TRBV6-5 to TRBJ2-2; D not certain. V was pared by 8 bases and J by 4 bases, with 11 bases between. The CDR3 totals 13 residues. Germline loops: CDR1 MNHEY, CDR2 SVGAGI. The CDR3 reads CASLRSSTGELFF. CDR3 DNA: TGTGCCAGCTTGAGAAGTTCCACCGGGGAGCTGTTTTTT.

V gene TRBV27 combines with J gene TRBJ1-2; 9 bases fit TRBD1. The germline gives CDR1 MNHEY, CDR2 SMNVEV (reference sequence). V shed 5 bases and J 3 bases; nucleotides not matched to a gene: 4. This CDR3 is 14 amino acids long. The CDR3 is CASSTWTGDYGYTF. The CDR3 DNA follows: TGTGCCAGCAGTACTTGGACAGGGGACTATGGCTACACCTTC.

The J gene is TRBJ1-5, the V gene TRBV5-5; TRBD1 aligns across 7 bases. The CDR3 covers 15 residues. With 3 bases clipped from V and 2 bases from J, the junction kept 5 bases outside the gene matches. Per germline, CDR1 SGHKS and CDR2 YYEKEE (reference sequence). This CDR3 is CASSSGDSGNQPQHF. The CDR3 region has the DNA TGTGCCAGCAGCTCCGGGGACAGCGGCAATCAGCCCCAGCATTTT.

The CDR3 bases are TGTGCCAGCAGTTCGAGGGTAACCGGGGAGCTGTTTTTT. It codes for CASSSRVTGELFF. The gene calls are TRBV11-3 and TRBJ2-2; D is possibly TRBD2 (5 bases). V dropped 6 bases and J dropped 5 bases, with 10 bases sitting between them. Germline V lookup: CDR1 SGHNT, CDR2 YENEEA. This CDR3 contains 13 residues.

The rearrangement joins TRBV4-1 to TRBJ2-2; no clear D. Per germline, CDR1 MGHRA and CDR2 YSYEKL. The length of the CDR3 is 16 residues. Trimming shortened V by 0 bases and J by 1 base, and 9 bases separated the two germline ends. CDR3 amino acids: CASSQDGSGNTGELFF. CDR3 DNA: TGCGCCAGCAGCCAAGATGGTTCAGGGAACACCGGGGAGCTGTTTTTT.

J is TRBJ1-6 and V is TRBV6-5; D unresolved. Deletions cut 4 bases from V and 0 bases from J, with 7 bases between. The CDR3 is 15 amino acids. CDR1 is MNHEY and CDR2 is SVGAGI in the germline V gene. The DNA of the CDR3 is TGTGCCAGCAGTTCAGGAAGCTCCTATAATTCACCCCTCCACTTT. This encodes CASSSGSSYNSPLHF.

The chain couples TRBV4-3 to TRBJ1-1; TRBD1 is a possible D gene (5 bases). V lost 4 bases to trimming and J lost 3 bases, with 9 bases between them. Germline V gene data show CDR1 as LGHNA and CDR2 as YSLEER. The CDR3 spans 13 residues. This CDR3 is CASSRRRDTEAFF. The CDR3 nucleotides read TGCGCCAGCAGCCGGCGCAGGGACACTGAAGCTTTCTTT.

The chain is built from TRBV5-4 and TRBJ1-3, with 9 bases lining up with TRBD1. CDR1 and CDR2 (germline): SGHNT, YYREEE (reference sequence). The ends lost 2 bases at V and 0 bases at J; junction bases unmatched: 3. This CDR3 is 16 amino acids long. CDR3 sequence reads: CASSLQGAFSGNTIYF. DNA of the CDR3: TGTGCCAGCAGCTTACAGGGGGCCTTCTCTGGAAACACCATATATTTT.

V usage is TRBV6-6 and J usage is TRBJ2-7, with TRBD2 matching 11 bases. Germline CDR1 MNHNY, CDR2 SVGAGI (reference sequence). The CDR3 runs to 14 residues. Trimming removed 6 bases from V and 3 bases from J; junction bases left unmatched: 4. CDR3 sequence: CASRSSGRIYEQYF. CDR3 DNA: TGTGCCAGCAGATCTAGCGGGAGGATCTACGAGCAGTACTTC.

This chain uses TRBV4-1 with TRBJ1-1; D gene ambiguous. Trimming took off 3 bases at V and 0 bases at J, with 8 bases between the two ends. This CDR3 region has 14 residues. CDR1 MGHRA and CDR2 YSYEKL come from the germline V gene. The CDR3 region is CASSHEALNTEAFF. The CDR3 DNA reads as TGCGCCAGCAGCCACGAAGCGCTGAACACTGAAGCTTTCTTT.

This clone has more than one count but fewer than ten. This chain joins TRBV7-9 and TRBJ1-2; D not resolved. Germline loops: CDR1 SEHNR, CDR2 FQNEAQ (reference sequence). The CDR3 has 14 amino acids. Trimming removed 1 base from V and 6 bases from J, with 12 bases in between. CDR3 sequence (DNA): TGTGCCAGCAGCTTAGAAGTAGCTTCTAATGGCTACACCTTC. As protein: CASSLEVASNGYTF.

This clone was counted a few times. The V call is TRBV28, the J call TRBJ1-6; TRBD1 matches at 11 bases. The CDR3 has 17 amino acids. The germline CDR1 and CDR2 sequences are MDHEN and SYDVKM. J gave up 5 bases and V 8 bases, and 11 bases lay outside the gene matches. CDR3 protein: CASLGQGASFNNSPLHF. CDR3 sequence (DNA): TGTGCCAGCCTTGGACAGGGGGCGAGCTTTAATAATTCACCCCTCCACTTT.

The rearrangement joins TRBV20-1 to TRBJ2-1; no firm D call. This CDR3 contains 10 residues. In germline, CDR1 is DFQATT, CDR2 SNEGSKA (reference sequence). Trimming pared 6 bases from V and 3 bases from J, leaving 3 bases between. The CDR3 protein is CSALYNEQFF. In nucleotides, the CDR3 is TGCAGTGCCCTCTACAATGAGCAGTTCTTC.